The rows below give T cell receptor beta chains drawn from one sample of a study of Graves' ophthalmopathy and Graves' hyperthyroidism. TCRdb reprocessed the multiplex PCR reads via MiXCR and lists one record per CDR3 protein. The repertoire includes 900,000 to 1,200,000 distinct CDR3 sequences, 35% to 40% of them detected once, and 11% sits in the top ten. The specimen was peripheral blood or thyroid tissue (not recorded which). These receptors were obtained from an adult man with Graves' hyperthyroidism. Both conserved end residues are part of each CDR3. D genes are given only for firm matches. Expanded clones get a size class; other rows say once, few or many, or leave the size out.

TRBV5-1	NA	once	TRBJ1-2	CASSPDRTYGGYTF	TGCGCCAGCAGCCCCGACAGGACCTACGGGGGCTACACCTTC
TRBV11-2	NA	many	TRBJ2-7	CASAGRLDYEQYF	TGTGCCAGTGCCGGACGGCTCGATTACGAGCAGTACTTC
TRBV12-3/TRBV12-4	NA	many	TRBJ2-5	CASSLRSTKETQYF	TGTGCCAGCAGCTTGAGGAGTACAAAAGAGACCCAGTACTTC
TRBV5-6	NA	few	TRBJ2-7	CASSLADMGNEQYF	TGTGCCAGCAGCTTGGCGGACATGGGCAACGAGCAGTACTTC
TRBV7-9	NA	NA	TRBJ1-2	CASSERQDIYGYTF	TGTGCCAGCAGTGAACGACAGGACATCTATGGCTACACCTTC
TRBV10-3	TRBD2	NA	TRBJ2-5	CASSRSGIAGETQYF	TGTGCCAGCAGCCGGTCGGGTATAGCGGGAGAGACCCAGTACTTC
TRBV7-9	TRBD2	NA	TRBJ2-7	CASSYAGLAGANEQYF	TGTGCCAGCAGTTACGCCGGACTAGCGGGAGCCAACGAGCAGTACTTC
TRBV29-1	TRBD1	many	TRBJ2-7	CSVLGQGGYEQYF	TGCAGCGTACTTGGACAGGGGGGATACGAGCAGTACTTC
TRBV29-1	NA	many	TRBJ2-2	CSALTPLTGELFF	TGCAGCGCCTTGACACCTCTCACCGGGGAGCTGTTTTTT
TRBV5-1	TRBD1	NA	TRBJ2-7	CASSPSAKTGSYEQYF	TGCGCCAGCAGCCCCTCCGCTAAGACAGGGTCCTACGAGCAGTACTTC